One and the same sample provided the 26 T cell receptor beta chains below, sequenced in a study of regulatory T cells in long-lasting Graves disease. The time point here: persistent/refractory GD, antithyroid drugs over 5 years with positive TRAb. TCR sequences were obtained from RNA taken from PBMCs. Sequencing libraries for TCR beta were prepared with iRepertoire HTBI primers and Arm-PCR of CDR3 regions. TCRdb re-analysed the multiplex PCR reads in MiXCR, keeping a single row per CDR3 protein. Of under 350,000 distinct CDR3 sequences in the sample, around 23% were seen once. The sequences come from peripheral blood mononuclear cells (PBMCs), collected when the disease was refractory, from a patient treated with antithyroid drugs. The receptors stem from a female donor with Graves disease.

The rearrangement uses TRBV4-2 and TRBJ2-7; 8 bases match TRBD2. V was clipped by 0 bases and J by 3 bases; unmatched bases: 7. Germline CDR1 is LGHNA and CDR2 is YNFKEQ. The CDR3 is 16 amino acids. CDR3 DNA: TGTGCCAGCAGCCAAGATCGGACTAGCTACAGCTACGAGCAGTACTTC. This sequence encodes CASSQDRTSYSYEQYF.

The chain couples TRBV20-1 to TRBJ2-7, with TRBD1 matching 9 bases. The trim removed 5 bases at V and 4 bases at J, leaving 6 bases unmatched. This CDR3 is 13 amino acids long. Germline values: CDR1 DFQATT, CDR2 SNEGSKA (reference sequence). DNA of the CDR3: TGCAGTGCTCCCGACAGGGGGTTTTACGAGCAGTACTTC. It translates to CSAPDRGFYEQYF.

This clonotype was counted only a few times. The chain recombines TRBV29-1 with TRBJ1-5, with D maybe TRBD1 (5 bases). Between the trimmed V and J ends, which lost 4 bases and 2 bases, there was a span of 12 bases. The germline V gene encodes CDR1 SQVTM and CDR2 ANQGSEA. The CDR3 is 14 residues long. The CDR3 loop reads CSVGTGGGNQPQHF. The CDR3 bases are TGCAGCGTTGGGACGGGAGGGGGCAATCAGCCCCAGCATTTT.

The chain joins TRBV7-2 to TRBJ1-4; TRBD1 aligns across 7 bases. The V gene's germline CDR1 is SGHTA and CDR2 FQGNSA. The CDR3 sequence is 15 residues long. With 5 bases clipped from V and 4 bases from J, the junction kept 7 bases outside the gene matches. The CDR3 loop is CASSLQQGLNEKLFF. The CDR3 DNA reads TGTGCCAGCAGCCTACAACAGGGGCTTAATGAAAAACTGTTTTTT.

Ten or more counts support this clonotype. The chain employs TRBV28 and TRBJ2-6; the D gene is possibly TRBD1 (5 bases). From germline, CDR1 is MDHEN and CDR2 SYDVKM. This CDR3 comprises 17 residues. V shed 3 bases and J shed 0 bases, with 12 bases lying between them. The CDR3 spells CASSFTLDISGANVLTF. As DNA, the CDR3 is TGTGCCAGCAGTTTCACCCTGGACATCTCTGGGGCCAACGTCCTGACTTTC.

This clonotype was detected a few times. The chain is built from TRBV6-1 and TRBJ2-3; no firm D call. This CDR3 is built from 11 residues. Between the trimmed V and J ends, which lost 6 bases and 2 bases, there was a span of 3 bases. Germline lookup yields CDR1 MNHNS and CDR2 SASEGT. As DNA, the CDR3 is TGTGCCAGCAGAAACACAGATACGCAGTATTTT. Translated, it gives CASRNTDTQYF.

This clonotype has a single count. The rearrangement joins TRBV4-1 to TRBJ2-5, with D possibly matching TRBD2 (6 bases). The germline gives CDR1 MGHRA, CDR2 YSYEKL. The CDR3 length is 14 residues. The V gene lost 5 bases and the J gene lost 1 base, with 11 bases spanning the gap. The CDR3 loop is CASSSKGGQETQYF. The DNA of the CDR3 is TGCGCCAGCAGCTCCAAGGGAGGCCAAGAGACCCAGTACTTC.

This clonotype showed up just a few times. The J gene is TRBJ1-1, the V gene TRBV7-9, with a weak D call TRBD1 (5 bases). Looked up from germline, CDR1 is SEHNR and CDR2 is FQNEAQ (reference sequence). CDR3 length equals 14 residues. V was clipped by 8 bases and J by 0 bases, with 13 bases between them. CDR3 amino acids: CASPPRGMNTEAFF. CDR3 bases: TGTGCCAGCCCGCCGAGGGGCATGAACACTGAAGCTTTCTTT.

This clonotype has ten or more counts. V and J are TRBV27 and TRBJ1-1; 8 bases map to TRBD1. The germline V gene encodes CDR1 MNHEY and CDR2 SMNVEV (reference sequence). CDR3 size: 15 residues. J was trimmed by 1 base and V by 6 bases; bases with no gene match: 7. The CDR3 DNA follows: TGTGCCAGCAGCCGACGGACAGGGTCGAACACTGAAGCTTTCTTT. Amino acids: CASSRRTGSNTEAFF.

In its sample, this clonotype was seen many times. This chain joins TRBV28 and TRBJ2-5; 7 bases match TRBD2. J gave up 2 bases and V 2 bases, and 8 bases lay outside the gene matches. Germline V CDR1 and CDR2: MDHEN, SYDVKM. The CDR3 sequence is 16 residues long. The CDR3 DNA reads TGTGCCAGCAGTTTAACGGCTAGCGGCCCACAAGAGACCCAGTACTTC. Amino acids: CASSLTASGPQETQYF.

The chain joins TRBV7-9 to TRBJ2-5; 9 positions agree with TRBD1. The CDR3 runs to 16 residues. The germline V gene encodes CDR1 SEHNR and CDR2 FQNEAQ (reference sequence). Trimming took 3 bases from V and 7 from J; bases not matched to a gene: 12. The CDR3 sequence is CASSLDRGGGRGTQYF. The CDR3 bases are TGTGCCAGCAGCTTGGACAGGGGAGGCGGAAGGGGGACCCAGTACTTC.

This clonotype appeared many times. This chain connects TRBV5-1 to TRBJ1-4, with D possibly TRBD1 on 5 matching bases. The germline V gene has CDR1 SGHRS and CDR2 YFSETQ. V was pared by 5 bases and J by 4 bases, with 9 bases between. The CDR3 consists of 13 residues. The CDR3 sequence is CASSRQLNEKLFF. CDR3 nucleotides: TGCGCCAGCAGTAGACAGCTTAATGAAAAACTGTTTTTT.

In this sample, this clonotype turned up many times. This chain connects TRBV7-8 to TRBJ2-5, with a weak D call TRBD1 (5 bases). This CDR3 spans 16 amino acids. The V end was cut by 2 bases, the J end by 4 bases, with 17 bases between. The germline V gene encodes CDR1 SGHVS and CDR2 FQNEAQ. CDR3 residues: CASSLRLTGQGETQYF. CDR3 in DNA: TGTGCCAGCAGCTTAAGACTGACTGGGCAGGGAGAGACCCAGTACTTC.

This clonotype was seen repeatedly, ten times or more. This chain connects TRBV28 to TRBJ2-7, with D perhaps being TRBD1 or TRBD2 (6 bases each). Germline assignment: CDR1 MDHEN and CDR2 SYDVKM. This CDR3 region has 14 residues. V was shortened by 7 bases and J by 4 bases, with 17 bases between the two germline ends. In DNA, the CDR3 is TGTGCCAGCAACACCGGGGGCGGGTTATACGAGCAGTACTTC. Amino acids: CASNTGGGLYEQYF.

This clonotype was detected only a few times. V usage is TRBV3-1 and J usage is TRBJ1-5; TRBD1 is a possible D gene (6 bases). The CDR3 contains 15 residues. Per the germline V gene, CDR1 is LGHDT and CDR2 is YNNKEL (reference sequence). The germline V and J ends were trimmed by 1 base and 6 bases, with 13 bases remaining between them. Here the CDR3 DNA reads TGTGCCAGCAGCCAAGGGAGGGGGGCTTTTCAGCCCCAGCATTTT. Translated: CASSQGRGAFQPQHF. Complete variable domain (other parts from reference TRBV3-1 and TRBJ1-5): DTAVSQTPKYLVTQMGNDKSIKCEQNLGHDTMYWYKQDSKKFLKIMFSYNNKELIINETVPNRFSPKSPDKAHLNLHINSLELGDSAVYFCASSQGRGAFQPQHFGDGTRLSIL.

This clonotype was picked up many times. This chain links TRBV27 with TRBJ2-7, with TRBD2 identical over 14 bases. This CDR3 region has 17 residues. V shed 7 bases and J 5 bases; nucleotides not matched to a gene: 13. CDR1 and CDR2 (germline): MNHEY, SMNVEV (reference sequence). CDR3 coding DNA: TGTGCCAGCAAACGAACGGGGACTAGCGGGAGATTCCACGAGCAGTACTTC. This encodes CASKRTGTSGRFHEQYF.

Ten or more counts support this clonotype. This chain uses TRBV12-3 or TRBV12-4 with TRBJ2-5, with 8 positions matching TRBD2. V lost 7 bases, J lost 4 bases, and 5 bases stayed unmatched. The CDR3 extends over 13 amino acids. CDR3 region: CASNPGRGETQYF. The CDR3 DNA is TGTGCCAGCAACCCCGGGAGGGGAGAGACCCAGTACTTC.

The rearrangement links TRBV6-5 to TRBJ2-7; TRBD2 matches at 9 bases. With V trimmed by 2 bases and J by 5 bases, 4 bases remained unmatched. CDR1 MNHEY and CDR2 SVGAGI come from the germline V gene. The CDR3 is 14 amino acids. The CDR3 bases are TGTGCCAGCAGTTACGCGGGAGGGTTCCACGAGCAGTACTTC. This sequence encodes CASSYAGGFHEQYF.

This clonotype was seen ten or more times. V gene TRBV28 combines with J gene TRBJ2-7; the match to TRBD2 covers 9 bases. V dropped 3 bases and J dropped 0; count of bases not matched to a gene: 3. This CDR3 is built from 15 residues. From germline, CDR1 is MDHEN and CDR2 SYDVKM. The CDR3 DNA sequence: TGTGCCAGCAGTTTCGGTAGCGGGAGCTCCTACGAGCAGTACTTC. Its protein product is CASSFGSGSSYEQYF.

The chain employs TRBV9 and TRBJ2-4, with D possibly being TRBD1 (5 bases). V was shortened by 0 bases and J by 7 bases, with 11 bases between the two germline ends. CDR1 and CDR2 from the germline V gene are SGDLS and YYNGEE. The CDR3 loop spans 14 amino acids. CDR3 DNA sequence: TGTGCCAGCAGCGTAGGGGGCGGTGAGAACATTCAGTACTTC. Translated, it gives CASSVGGGENIQYF.

The V gene is TRBV7-2, the J gene TRBJ2-3; 8 bases align to TRBD1. V was pared by 7 bases and J by 3 bases, with 9 bases of the junction left unmatched. Germline loops: CDR1 SGHTA, CDR2 FQGNSA. This CDR3 region has 15 residues. The CDR3 region is CASTMDRASTDTQYF. The CDR3 nucleotides are TGTGCCAGCACCATGGACAGGGCGTCGACAGATACGCAGTATTTT. Full variable domain (outside the CDR3, taken from reference TRBV7-2 and TRBJ2-3): GAGVSQSPSNKVTEKGKDVELRCDPISGHTALYWYRQSLGQGLEFLIYFQGNSAPDKSGLPSDRFSAERTGGSVSTLTIQRTQQEDSAVYLCASTMDRASTDTQYFGPGTRLTVL.

Only a few counts were recorded for this clonotype. V usage is TRBV28 and J usage is TRBJ2-1; 8 bases map to TRBD2. CDR3 length equals 15 residues. Per germline, CDR1 MDHEN and CDR2 SYDVKM. V lost 2 bases to trimming and J lost 6 bases; unmatched junction nucleotides: 6. The CDR3 protein is CASSLMTGGPNEQFF. CDR3 in DNA: TGTGCCAGCAGTTTAATGACGGGAGGGCCCAATGAGCAGTTCTTC.

This clonotype was recorded many times. The V gene is TRBV30, the J gene TRBJ2-5, with a tentative D call TRBD1 (6 bases). V was trimmed by 5 bases and J by 1 base, leaving 17 bases between them. The CDR3 extends over 15 amino acids. Germline-derived CDR1 and CDR2 are GTSNPN and SVGIG (reference sequence). In DNA, the CDR3 is TGTGCCTGGTCCTGGGACACAAGCCTCCAAGAGACCCAGTACTTC. Translation: CAWSWDTSLQETQYF.

V gene TRBV19 combines with J gene TRBJ1-2; 8 nucleotides agree with TRBD1. V shed 8 bases, J shed 2 bases, and the junction held 4 bases outside the gene matches. The CDR3 runs 13 residues. CDR1 and CDR2 (germline): LNHDA, SQIVND (reference sequence). The CDR3 loop reads CASEDRANYGYTF. The CDR3 DNA is TGTGCCAGTGAGGACAGGGCGAACTATGGCTACACCTTC.

This clonotype was seen many times. The chain combines TRBV15 with TRBJ2-7; TRBD1 matches 11 bases. V lost 8 bases and J lost 6; bases outside the gene matches: 6. Germline V CDR1 and CDR2: LNHNV, YYDKDF (reference sequence). The CDR3 totals 13 residues. The CDR3 nucleotides read TGTGCCACCTCACCGGACAGGGGGCGCGAGCAGTACTTC. It codes for CATSPDRGREQYF.

This clonotype was seen a handful of times. The chain couples TRBV28 to TRBJ2-7; no firm D call. CDR1 is MDHEN and CDR2 is SYDVKM in the germline V gene. This CDR3 contains 14 residues. V lost 6 bases and J 6 bases, leaving 18 bases between the germline ends. The CDR3 nucleotides are TGTGCCAGCAGCCCCCTCCTTCGACGTCCCGAGCAGTACTTC. The encoded protein is CASSPLLRRPEQYF. Variable domain in full (rest from reference TRBV28 and TRBJ2-7): DVKVTQSSRYLVKRTGEKVFLECVQDMDHENMFWYRQDPGLGLRLIYFSYDVKMKEKGDIPEGYSVSREKKERFSLILESASTNQTSMYLCASSPLLRRPEQYFGPGTRLTVT.